This T cell receptor (beta chain) was captured in a study of CD8 T cells in Susac syndrome. Whole-study context: There were Susac syndrome patients who were therapy-naive at blood draw, others on corticosteroids, and others on intravenous immunoglobulin alone.

The CDR3 contains 16 residues. V lost 6 bases and J lost 7; bases outside the gene matches: 16. Per germline, CDR1 MNHNY and CDR2 SVGAGI (reference sequence). Random-hexamer reverse transcription was applied to roughly 0.5 to 1 ug RNA. The amplification used immunoSEQ multiplex PCR on TCR beta CDR3; it spanned 54 Vbeta and 13 Jbeta. TCRdb re-derived calls from the immunoSEQ multiplex PCR reads in MiXCR, one entry per CDR3 protein. The sample lists approximately 94,000 distinct CDR3 sequences; around 95% were seen once. The T cells that were sequenced for TCR beta were CD8+ and CD4+ cells from blood. FACS was used to enrich TEMRA cells, whereas the CD8+ and CD4+ T cells were obtained by negative isolation.

The source of this sequence is a human donor with Susac syndrome. Sample: CD8+ T cells from PBMCs. The chain joins TRBV6-6 to TRBJ1-2; 8 positions match TRBD1. The CDR3 nucleotides are TGTGCCAGCAGCCAAACGGTTCGACAGGGGATAGGTGGCTACACCTTC. This codes for CASSQTVRQGIGGYTF.